Listed here are 20 T cell receptor beta chains from one sample, sequenced in a study of blood T cell repertoires in COVID-19. Clones were sequenced by immunoSEQ multiplex PCR, and TCRdb holds only the in-frame ones, with some missing. The repertoire includes 72,000 or so clones, about 81% of them detected once, and about 9.1% sits in the top ten. Sequenced input: peripheral blood. These receptor sequences come from a human donor in a cohort sampled during active COVID-19.

V usage is TRBV7-9 and J usage is TRBJ1-4; TRBD1 is a possible D gene (6 bases). Trimming cost V 5 bases and J 7 bases, with 8 bases left between them. Germline V lookup: CDR1 SEHNR, CDR2 FQNEAQ (reference sequence). CDR3 length: 12 amino acids. This CDR3 is CASSPDSEKLFF. The CDR3 nucleotides are TGTGCCAGCAGCCCGGACAGTGAAAAACTGTTTTTT. The full variable domain, with the rest looked up from reference TRBV7-9 and TRBJ1-4, is DTGVSQNPRHKITKRGQNVTFRCDPISEHNRLYWYRQTLGQGPEFLTYFQNEAQLEKSRLLSDRFSAERPKGSFSTLEIQRTEQGDSAMYLCASSPDSEKLFFGSGTQLSVL.

The chain recombines TRBV6-1 with TRBJ1-2; 7 bases fit TRBD1. Germline V gives CDR1 MNHNS, CDR2 SASEGT. The CDR3 length is 16 residues. The junction had 13 bases not matched to a gene; V was cut back by 4 bases and J by 5 bases. Written as DNA, the CDR3 is TGTGCCAGCAGTGCCAACAGACAGGGTCGGGGGTATGGCTACACCTTC. Translating gives CASSANRQGRGYGYTF.

This clone has a handful of counts. The chain couples TRBV28 to TRBJ1-4; D perhaps matches TRBD1 (6 bases). The length of the CDR3 is 17 residues. CDR1 is MDHEN and CDR2 is SYDVKM in the germline V gene. Trimming stripped 5 bases from V and 1 base from J, with 17 bases between. CDR3 residues: CASSEPGHWRTNEKLFF. The CDR3 coding sequence is TGTGCCAGCAGTGAACCGGGACACTGGAGAACTAATGAAAAACTGTTTTTT.

The chain is built from TRBV6-5 and TRBJ1-1; D might be TRBD1 (6 bases). V lost 6 bases and J lost 3, with 14 bases in between. The CDR3 extends over 14 amino acids. The germline CDR1 and CDR2 sequences are MNHEY and SVGAGI. CDR3 residues: CASSGGRADTEAFF. The CDR3 DNA reads TGTGCCAGCAGCGGGGGGCGGGCGGACACTGAAGCTTTCTTT.

This clone was recorded a few times. In the same sample, other DNA sequences code for this CDR3. The CDR3 coding sequence is TGTGCCAGCAGCGTAGGAGGGAGGCCTCAAGAGACCCAGTACTTC. Amino acid sequence: CASSVGGRPQETQYF. The chain couples TRBV9 to TRBJ2-5, with a tentative D call TRBD2 (6 bases). The length of the CDR3 is 15 residues. V dropped 0 bases and J dropped 2 bases, with 11 bases sitting between them. Germline V CDR1 and CDR2: SGDLS, YYNGEE.

This chain uses TRBV9 with TRBJ1-1, with D tentatively TRBD1 (5 bases). The V and J ends lost 4 bases and 3 bases respectively, with 16 bases between them. The CDR3 is made up of 15 amino acids. Germline CDR1 SGDLS, CDR2 YYNGEE. The CDR3 is CASSPRQMGYTEAFF. Here the CDR3 DNA reads TGTGCCAGCAGCCCAAGACAGATGGGGTACACTGAAGCTTTCTTT.

The sample holds a few counts of this clone. The V and J genes are TRBV28 and TRBJ2-2; TRBD2 might be the D (5 bases). The CDR3 is made up of 15 amino acids. The germline V gene encodes CDR1 MDHEN and CDR2 SYDVKM. DNA for the CDR3: TGTGCTTCCTCGGGGAGCTCAGTTGGCACCGGGGAGCTGTTTTTT. Translating gives CASSGSSVGTGELFF.

The V and J genes are TRBV28 and TRBJ2-5, with D possibly matching TRBD1 (5 bases). The length of the CDR3 is 15 residues. The V gene's germline CDR1 is MDHEN and CDR2 SYDVKM. V was trimmed by 3 bases and J by 1 base, leaving 12 bases between them. CDR3: CASSFKGAFQETQYF. The CDR3 DNA reads TGTGCCAGCAGTTTTAAAGGGGCCTTCCAAGAGACCCAGTACTTC.

This rearrangement joins TRBV9 to TRBJ1-2; the D gene is possibly TRBD1 (5 bases). The CDR3 spans 14 residues. Germline CDR1 SGDLS, CDR2 YYNGEE. The V end lost 2 bases, the J end lost 7 bases, and 15 bases lay between the germline ends. The CDR3, as DNA: TGTGCCAGCAGCGTTGGGGGGATCCAAGGTGGCTACACCTTC. Translating gives CASSVGGIQGGYTF. The full variable domain, its missing parts supplied by reference TRBV9 and TRBJ1-2, is DSGVTQTPKHLITATGQRVTLRCSPRSGDLSVYWYQQSLDQGLQFLIQYYNGEERAKGNILERFSAQQFPDLHSELNLSSLELGDSALYFCASSVGGIQGGYTFGSGTRLTVV.

The chain joins TRBV3-1 (or the pseudogene TRBV3-2) to TRBJ1-3; a possible D gene is TRBD1 (5 bases). The ends were cut back, 4 bases at V and 2 bases at J, with 12 bases in the middle. CDR3 size: 15 residues. The germline gives CDR1 LGHDT, CDR2 YNNKEL (reference sequence). CDR3 sequence reads: CASSLGLGPGNTIYF. The CDR3 coding sequence is TGTGCCAGCAGCCTGGGTCTGGGGCCTGGAAACACCATATATTTT.

The V call is TRBV19, the J call TRBJ2-1, with D perhaps TRBD2 (5 bases). Germline lookup yields CDR1 LNHDA and CDR2 SQIVND (reference sequence). There are 13 residues in the CDR3. V lost 6 bases to trimming and J lost 6 bases, with 12 bases between them. The CDR3 DNA follows: TGTGCCAGTAGACTAGACCCTGGCAATGAGCAGTTCTTC. Translating it yields CASRLDPGNEQFF. Combining the CDR3 with reference TRBV19 and TRBJ2-1 gives the whole variable domain DGGITQSPKYLFRKEGQNVTLSCEQNLNHDAMYWYRQDPGQGLRLIYYSQIVNDFQKGDIAEGYSVSREKKESFPLTVTSAQKNPTAFYLCASRLDPGNEQFFGPGTRLTVL.

V and J are TRBV11-3 and TRBJ2-1, with D possibly matching TRBD2 (5 bases). Trimming took 5 bases from V and 1 from J, leaving 6 bases between them. Germline V gives CDR1 SGHNT, CDR2 YENEEA. The CDR3 has 13 amino acids. The CDR3 sequence: CASSGSSYNEQFF. The CDR3 nucleotides are TGTGCCAGCAGCGGGAGTTCCTACAATGAGCAGTTCTTC.

The V and J genes are TRBV27 and TRBJ2-7; D is possibly TRBD2 (5 bases). From germline, CDR1 is MNHEY and CDR2 SMNVEV (reference sequence). V lost 8 bases to trimming and J lost 0 bases, with 11 bases between them. The CDR3 extends over 13 amino acids. DNA for the CDR3: TGTGCCAGCCGGCGGGCAAGCTCCTACGAGCAGTACTTC. Amino acids: CASRRASSYEQYF.

V usage is TRBV19 and J usage is TRBJ2-5; tentatively, D is TRBD2 (7 bases). The CDR3 length is 16 residues. Germline V gene lookup returns CDR1 LNHDA and CDR2 SQIVND (reference sequence). The V gene lost 5 bases and the J gene lost 1 base, with 17 bases spanning the gap. CDR3 loop: CASSYAGARAQETQYF. DNA for the CDR3: TGTGCCAGTAGTTACGCGGGGGCACGGGCCCAAGAGACCCAGTACTTC.

The gene calls are TRBV25-1 and TRBJ2-3, with TRBD2 matching over 7 bases. The junction had 1 base not matched to a gene; V was cut back by 4 bases and J by 3 bases. There are 13 residues in the CDR3. CDR1 is MGHDK and CDR2 is SYGVNS in the germline V gene. CDR3 protein: CASSVSGTDTQYF. CDR3 nucleotides: TGTGCCAGCAGTGTTAGCGGGACAGATACGCAGTATTTT.

There are a few counts of this clone. The chain carries TRBV7-2 and TRBJ1-1, with a weak D call TRBD1 (6 bases). This CDR3 has 13 residues. Germline V gene data show CDR1 as SGHTA and CDR2 as FQGNSA. Trimming pared 5 bases from V and 2 bases from J, leaving 9 bases between. The CDR3 sequence is CASSGQLNTEAFF. CDR3 sequence (DNA): TGTGCCAGCAGCGGACAGCTTAACACTGAAGCTTTCTTT. Combining the CDR3 with reference TRBV7-2 and TRBJ1-1 gives the whole variable domain GAGVSQSPSNKVTEKGKDVELRCDPISGHTALYWYRQSLGQGLEFLIYFQGNSAPDKSGLPSDRFSAERTGGSVSTLTIQRTQQEDSAVYLCASSGQLNTEAFFGQGTRLTVV.

This sequence joins TRBV6-5 and TRBJ1-1; no firm D call. Per the germline V gene, CDR1 is MNHEY and CDR2 is SVGAGI. The CDR3 extends over 15 amino acids. With 5 bases removed from V and 4 bases from J, the gap between germline ends came to 17 bases. CDR3 amino acids: CASSKRGGWGTEAFF. CDR3 coding DNA: TGTGCCAGCAGTAAACGAGGCGGGTGGGGCACTGAAGCTTTCTTT.

V usage is TRBV28 and J usage is TRBJ2-2; 9 nucleotides align to TRBD1. V shed 3 bases and J 4 bases; nucleotides not matched to a gene: 3. From germline, CDR1 is MDHEN and CDR2 SYDVKM. The CDR3 contains 15 residues. The CDR3 here is CASSFGTGITGELFF. CDR3 nucleotides: TGTGCCAGCAGTTTCGGGACAGGGATCACCGGGGAGCTGTTTTTT. Variable domain in full (rest from reference TRBV28 and TRBJ2-2): DVKVTQSSRYLVKRTGEKVFLECVQDMDHENMFWYRQDPGLGLRLIYFSYDVKMKEKGDIPEGYSVSREKKERFSLILESASTNQTSMYLCASSFGTGITGELFFGEGSRLTVL.

J is TRBJ2-7 and V is TRBV19; 7 bases fit TRBD1. Unmatched junction bases numbered 3, after V lost 1 base and J lost 0 bases. CDR1 is LNHDA, CDR2 SQIVND, per germline (reference sequence). This CDR3 contains 15 residues. CDR3 DNA: TGTGCCAGTAGTATAGGAACAGGGGCCTCCTACGAGCAGTACTTC. Protein: CASSIGTGASYEQYF.

The rearrangement uses TRBV11-2 and TRBJ1-1; D uncertain. This CDR3 has 14 residues. V was clipped by 5 bases and J by 2 bases, with 12 bases between them. Per germline, CDR1 SGHAT and CDR2 FQNNGV. The CDR3: CASSTAGFNTEAFF. The DNA for the CDR3 is TGTGCCAGCAGCACCGCAGGATTTAACACTGAAGCTTTCTTT.